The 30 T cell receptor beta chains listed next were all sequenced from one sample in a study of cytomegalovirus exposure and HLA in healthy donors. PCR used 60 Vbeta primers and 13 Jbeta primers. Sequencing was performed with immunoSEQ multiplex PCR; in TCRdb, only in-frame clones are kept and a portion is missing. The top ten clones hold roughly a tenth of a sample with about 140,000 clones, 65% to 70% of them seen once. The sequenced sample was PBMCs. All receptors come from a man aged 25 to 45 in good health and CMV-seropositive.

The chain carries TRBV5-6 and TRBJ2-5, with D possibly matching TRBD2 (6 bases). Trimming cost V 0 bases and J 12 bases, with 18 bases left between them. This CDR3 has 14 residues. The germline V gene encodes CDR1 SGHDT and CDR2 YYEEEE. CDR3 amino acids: CASSLGEIRGLKYF. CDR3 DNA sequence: TGTGCCAGCAGCTTGGGAGAGATTAGGGGACTTAAGTACTTC.

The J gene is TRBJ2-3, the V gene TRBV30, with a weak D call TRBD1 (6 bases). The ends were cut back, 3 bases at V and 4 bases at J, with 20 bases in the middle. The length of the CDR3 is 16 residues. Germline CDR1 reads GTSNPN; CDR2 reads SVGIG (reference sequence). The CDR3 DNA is TGTGCCTGGAGCGTTAAGACAGGCCTTTCACCAGATACGCAGTATTTT. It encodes CAWSVKTGLSPDTQYF.

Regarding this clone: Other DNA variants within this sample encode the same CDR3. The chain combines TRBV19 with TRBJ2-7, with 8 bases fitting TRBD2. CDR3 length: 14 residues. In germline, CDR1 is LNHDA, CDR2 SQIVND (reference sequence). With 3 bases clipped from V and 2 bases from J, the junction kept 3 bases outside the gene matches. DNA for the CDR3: TGTGCCAGTAGTATCGGCGGGGGGACCTACGAGCAGTACTTC. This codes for CASSIGGGTYEQYF.

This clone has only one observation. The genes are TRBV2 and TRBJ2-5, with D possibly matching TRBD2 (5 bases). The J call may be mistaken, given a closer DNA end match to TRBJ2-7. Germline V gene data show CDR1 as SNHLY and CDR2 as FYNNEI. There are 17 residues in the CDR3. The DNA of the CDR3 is TGTGCCAGCAGTGATCGTACGGCTAGCACAAGCTCCTACGAGCAGTACTTC. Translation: CASSDRTASTSSYEQYF.

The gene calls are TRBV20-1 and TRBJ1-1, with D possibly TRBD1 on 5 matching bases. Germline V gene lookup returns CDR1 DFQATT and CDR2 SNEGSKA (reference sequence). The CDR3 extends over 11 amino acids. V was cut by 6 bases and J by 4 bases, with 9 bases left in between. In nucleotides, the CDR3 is TGCAGTGCGAAGGGGCCCACTGAAGCTTTCTTT. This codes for CSAKGPTEAFF.

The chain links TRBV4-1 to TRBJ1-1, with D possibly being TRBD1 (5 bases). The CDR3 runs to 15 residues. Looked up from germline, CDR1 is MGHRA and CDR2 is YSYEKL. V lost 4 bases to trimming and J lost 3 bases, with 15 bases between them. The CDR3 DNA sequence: TGCGCCAGCAGCCCCCAAACCCAAGGGGACACTGAAGCTTTCTTT. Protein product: CASSPQTQGDTEAFF.

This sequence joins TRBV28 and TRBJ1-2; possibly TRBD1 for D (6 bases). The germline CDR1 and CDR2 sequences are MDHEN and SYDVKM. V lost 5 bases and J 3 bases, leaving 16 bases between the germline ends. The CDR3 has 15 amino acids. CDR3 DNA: TGTGCCAGCAGTCTCCAGTGGGGGCGGGACTATGGCTACACCTTC. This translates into CASSLQWGRDYGYTF.

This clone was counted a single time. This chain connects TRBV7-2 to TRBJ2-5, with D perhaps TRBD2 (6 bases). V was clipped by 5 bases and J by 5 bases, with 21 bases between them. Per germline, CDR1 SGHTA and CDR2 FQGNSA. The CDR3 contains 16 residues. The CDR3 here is CASSRHDPGARETQYF. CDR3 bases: TGTGCCAGCAGCCGCCACGACCCGGGAGCGAGGGAGACCCAGTACTTC.

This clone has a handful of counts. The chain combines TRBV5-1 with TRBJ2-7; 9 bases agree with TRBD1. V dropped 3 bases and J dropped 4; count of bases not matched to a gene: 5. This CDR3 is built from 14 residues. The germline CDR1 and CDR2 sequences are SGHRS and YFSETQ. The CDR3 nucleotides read TGCGCCAGCAGCTCGGGACAGGGTCTATACGAGCAGTACTTC. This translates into CASSSGQGLYEQYF.

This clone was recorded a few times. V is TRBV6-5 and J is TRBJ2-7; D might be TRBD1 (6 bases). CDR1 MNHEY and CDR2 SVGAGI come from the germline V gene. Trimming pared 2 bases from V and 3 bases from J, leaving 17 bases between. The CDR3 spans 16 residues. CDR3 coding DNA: TGTGCCAGCAGTTACCGCCGGGACATCAGGCACTACGAGCAGTACTTC. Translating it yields CASSYRRDIRHYEQYF.

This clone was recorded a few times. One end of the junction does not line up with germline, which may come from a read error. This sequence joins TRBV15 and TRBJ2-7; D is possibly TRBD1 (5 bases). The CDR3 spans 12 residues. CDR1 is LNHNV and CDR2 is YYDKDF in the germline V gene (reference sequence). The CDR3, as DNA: TGTGCCACCAGCAGTTACACAGGATATATACACTTC. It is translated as CATSSYTGYIHF.

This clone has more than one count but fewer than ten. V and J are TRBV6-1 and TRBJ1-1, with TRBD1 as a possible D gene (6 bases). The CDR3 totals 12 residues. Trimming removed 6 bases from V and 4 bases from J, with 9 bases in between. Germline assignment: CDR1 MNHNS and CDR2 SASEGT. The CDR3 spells CASSRGSTEAFF. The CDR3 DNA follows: TGTGCCAGCAGCAGGGGTAGCACTGAAGCTTTCTTT.

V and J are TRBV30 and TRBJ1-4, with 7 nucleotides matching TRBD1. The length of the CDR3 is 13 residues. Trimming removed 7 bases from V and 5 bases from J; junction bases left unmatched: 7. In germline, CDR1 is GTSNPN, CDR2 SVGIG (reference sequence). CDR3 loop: CASKGQPNEKLFF. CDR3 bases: TGTGCCTCTAAGGGACAGCCAAATGAAAAACTGTTTTTT.

The CDR3 DNA sequence: TGTGCTAGTGCCCGCGGGGAGGAAGCTTTCTTT. Translating it yields CASARGEEAFF. V usage is TRBV12-5 and J usage is TRBJ1-1, with D unclear. The germline CDR1 and CDR2 sequences are LGHNT and FRNRAP. Trimming pared 7 bases from V and 8 bases from J, leaving 11 bases between. The CDR3 totals 11 residues. Looking up the rest from reference TRBV12-5 and TRBJ1-1 gives the full variable domain: DARVTQTPRHKVTEMGQEVTMRCQPILGHNTVFWYRQTMMQGLELLAYFRNRAPLDDSGMPKDRFSAEMPDATLATLKIQPSEPRDSAVYFCASARGEEAFFGQGTRLTVV.

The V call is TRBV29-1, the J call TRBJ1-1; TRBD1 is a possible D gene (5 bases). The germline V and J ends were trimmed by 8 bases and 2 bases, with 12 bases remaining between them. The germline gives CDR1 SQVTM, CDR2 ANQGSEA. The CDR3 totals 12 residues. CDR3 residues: CSSLGVNTEAFF. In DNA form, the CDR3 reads TGCAGCTCCTTAGGGGTTAACACTGAAGCTTTCTTT.

The CDR3 is CASNQRLAVYEQYF. For the CDR3, the DNA is TGTGCCAGCAACCAAAGACTAGCGGTCTACGAGCAGTACTTC. This chain joins TRBV6-6 and TRBJ2-7, with TRBD2 matching over 9 bases. The V gene's germline CDR1 is MNHNY and CDR2 SVGAGI (reference sequence). After removal of 7 bases from V and 3 bases from J, the junction contained 7 bases not matched to a gene. The CDR3 consists of 14 residues.

CDR3 nucleotides: TGTGCCAGCAGCTTATCCGGCTCTGGGGCCAACGTCCTGACTTTC. Protein: CASSLSGSGANVLTF. The genes are TRBV7-2 and TRBJ2-6; D not certain. The CDR3 is made up of 15 amino acids. The V end lost 2 bases, the J end lost 0 bases, and 5 bases lay between the germline ends. In germline, CDR1 is SGHTA, CDR2 FQGNSA.

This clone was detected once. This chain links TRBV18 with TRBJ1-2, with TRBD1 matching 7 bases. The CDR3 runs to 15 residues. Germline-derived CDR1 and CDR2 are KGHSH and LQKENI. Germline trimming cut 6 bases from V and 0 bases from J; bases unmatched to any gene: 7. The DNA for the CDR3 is TGTGCCAGCTCCCCCCAGGGGGGCTCTAACTATGGCTACACCTTC. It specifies CASSPQGGSNYGYTF.

The CDR3 DNA reads TGCGCCAGCAGACATCACGCCGCGGTCTACGAGCAGTACTTC. It specifies CASRHHAAVYEQYF. The rearrangement links TRBV5-1 to TRBJ2-7; D is uncertain. The germline CDR1 and CDR2 sequences are SGHRS and YFSETQ. Trimming removed 5 bases at V and 3 bases at J, with 15 bases between. The CDR3 runs to 14 residues.

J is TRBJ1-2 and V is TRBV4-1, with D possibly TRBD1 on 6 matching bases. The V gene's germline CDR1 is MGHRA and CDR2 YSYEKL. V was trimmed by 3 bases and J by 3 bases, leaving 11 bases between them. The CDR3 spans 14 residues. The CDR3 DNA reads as TGCGCCAGCAGCCAGGGGGACAATGACTATGGCTACACCTTC. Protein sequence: CASSQGDNDYGYTF.

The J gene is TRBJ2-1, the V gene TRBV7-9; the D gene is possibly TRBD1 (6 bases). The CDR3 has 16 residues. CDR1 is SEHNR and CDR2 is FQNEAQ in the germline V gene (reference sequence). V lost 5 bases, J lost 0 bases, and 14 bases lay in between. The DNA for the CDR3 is TGTGCCAGCAGCACCCTCACAGGGAGCTCCTACAATGAGCAGTTCTTC. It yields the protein CASSTLTGSSYNEQFF.

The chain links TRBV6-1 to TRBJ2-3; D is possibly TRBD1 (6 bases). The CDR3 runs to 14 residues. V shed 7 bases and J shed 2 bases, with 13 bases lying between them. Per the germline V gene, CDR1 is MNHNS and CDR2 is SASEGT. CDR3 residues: CASTGYRDTDTQYF. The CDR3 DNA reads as TGTGCCAGCACAGGTTACAGGGACACAGATACGCAGTATTTT.

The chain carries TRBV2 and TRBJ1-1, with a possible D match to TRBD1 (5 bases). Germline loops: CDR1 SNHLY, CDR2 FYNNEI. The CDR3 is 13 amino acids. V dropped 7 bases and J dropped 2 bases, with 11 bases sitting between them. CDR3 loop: CASMGQGNTEAFF. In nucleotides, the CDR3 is TGTGCCAGCATGGGGCAGGGAAACACTGAAGCTTTCTTT.

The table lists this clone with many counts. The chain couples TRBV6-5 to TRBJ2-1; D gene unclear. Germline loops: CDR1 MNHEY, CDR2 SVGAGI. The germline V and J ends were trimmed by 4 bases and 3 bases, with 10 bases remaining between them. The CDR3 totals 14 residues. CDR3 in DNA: TGTGCCAGCAGTTCCCAGGCTGTCTACAATGAGCAGTTCTTC. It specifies CASSSQAVYNEQFF.

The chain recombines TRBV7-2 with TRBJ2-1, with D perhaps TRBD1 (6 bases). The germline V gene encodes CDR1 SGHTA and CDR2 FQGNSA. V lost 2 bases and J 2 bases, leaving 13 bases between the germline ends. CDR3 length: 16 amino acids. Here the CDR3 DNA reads TGTGCCAGCAGCTTATCCCATGGGACACCCTACAATGAGCAGTTCTTC. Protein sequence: CASSLSHGTPYNEQFF.

CDR3 region: CASSSALDRGFYTQYF. The CDR3 nucleotides are TGTGCCAGCAGTTCCGCTTTGGACAGGGGGTTTTATACGCAGTATTTT. V is TRBV28 and J is TRBJ2-3, with TRBD1 identical over 10 bases. The CDR3 spans 16 residues. V trimming: 4 bases; J trimming: 7 bases; junction bases outside the gene matches: 11. CDR1 MDHEN and CDR2 SYDVKM come from the germline V gene.

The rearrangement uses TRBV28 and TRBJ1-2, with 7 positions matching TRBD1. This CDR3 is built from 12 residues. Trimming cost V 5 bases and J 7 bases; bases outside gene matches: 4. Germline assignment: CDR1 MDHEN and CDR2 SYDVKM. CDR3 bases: TGTGCCAGCAGTACAGGGGAAGCTGGCTACACCTTC. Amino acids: CASSTGEAGYTF.

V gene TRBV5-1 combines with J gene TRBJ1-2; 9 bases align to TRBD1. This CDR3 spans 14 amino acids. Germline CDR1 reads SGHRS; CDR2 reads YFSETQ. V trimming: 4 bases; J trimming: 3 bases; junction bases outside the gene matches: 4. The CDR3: CASSEQGADYGYTF. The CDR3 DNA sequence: TGCGCCAGCAGCGAACAGGGGGCGGACTATGGCTACACCTTC.

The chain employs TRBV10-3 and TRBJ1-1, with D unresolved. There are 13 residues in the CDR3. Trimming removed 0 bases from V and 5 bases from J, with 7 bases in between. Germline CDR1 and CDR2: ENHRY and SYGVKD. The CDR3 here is CAISESSGTEAFF. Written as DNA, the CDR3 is TGTGCCATCAGTGAGTCGTCAGGAACTGAAGCTTTCTTT.

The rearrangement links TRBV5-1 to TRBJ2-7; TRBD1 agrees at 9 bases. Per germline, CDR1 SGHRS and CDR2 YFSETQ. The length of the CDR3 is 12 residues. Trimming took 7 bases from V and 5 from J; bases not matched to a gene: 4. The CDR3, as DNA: TGCGCCAGCGGAACAGGGGGCCACGAGCAGTACTTC. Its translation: CASGTGGHEQYF.